These T cell receptor beta chains were read from a single sample in a study of cytomegalovirus exposure and HLA in healthy donors. Here immunoSEQ multiplex PCR was the method, and the copy in TCRdb shows in-frame clones only, minus some. This sample has roughly 120,000 clones, with approximately 80% found just once. Material: PBMCs. All receptors come from a man aged 25 to 40 in good health and CMV-seronegative. Both conserved end residues are part of each CDR3. D genes are given only for firm matches. Only part of the rows carry a size: once, few, many, or a class if the clone is expanded.

D,J,size,V,DNA,CDR3
TRBD2,TRBJ2-7,once,TRBV6-5,TGTGCCAGCAGTGGGACTAGCGGGCTCGAGCAGTACTTC,CASSGTSGLEQYF
TRBD1,TRBJ2-7,-,TRBV29-1,TGCAGCGTTCGTGGACAGGGGAGCTACGAGCAGTACTTC,CSVRGQGSYEQYF
-,TRBJ2-1,-,TRBV11-2,TGTGCCAGCAGCCAACGGCGAGGGGGAGAGGGGAATGAGCAGTTCTTC,CASSQRRGGEGNEQFF
-,TRBJ2-5,-,TRBV10-3,TGTGCCATCAGTGCTCGGGGGGCCCGCGAGACCCAGTACTTC,CAISARGARETQYF
TRBD1,TRBJ1-5,-,TRBV5-1,TGCGCCAGCAGCTTGGGGACAGGGCGAAGCAATCAGCCCCAGCATTTT,CASSLGTGRSNQPQHF
TRBD1,TRBJ2-1,-,TRBV5-1,TGCGCCAGCAGCCCATGGACTGACAGGGCAATTTCCTACAATGAGCAGTTCTTC,CASSPWTDRAISYNEQFF
TRBD1,TRBJ2-2,-,TRBV10-1,TGCGCCAGCAGTGAGCCGGGACAGGGCTATAACACCGGGGAGCTGTTTTTT,CASSEPGQGYNTGELFF
-,TRBJ2-3,few,TRBV10-2,TGCGCCAGCCGTACCAGCGCCCTTTCTAATACGCAGTATTTT,CASRTSALSNTQYF
TRBD2,TRBJ2-1,-,TRBV4-1,TGCGCCAGCAGCCCGCCACCTGGGAGGGCGGGCCCTGATTATGGGGAGCAGTTCTTC,CASSPPPGRAGPDYGEQFF
-,TRBJ2-2,-,TRBV9,TGTGCCAGCAGCGTAGCTACCGGGGAGCTGTTTTTT,CASSVATGELFF
-,TRBJ1-1,-,TRBV6-5,TGTGCCAGCAGCCTAGTGGCGACGGGGAACACTGAAGCTTTCTTT,CASSLVATGNTEAFF
TRBD1,TRBJ1-5,-,TRBV7-9,TGTGCCAGCAGCTCCTGGACAGGAGAGGCCAATCAGCCCCAGCATTTT,CASSSWTGEANQPQHF
TRBD2,TRBJ2-7,-,TRBV7-9,TGTTCCAGCAGTAGGGCGGGGGGCCGGGATTTTGACGAGCAGTACTTC,CSSSRAGGRDFDEQYF
TRBD1,TRBJ1-5,few,TRBV6-6,TGTGCCAGCAGTGACTACAGGGGTAATCAGCCCCAGCATTTT,CASSDYRGNQPQHF
-,TRBJ1-3,-,TRBV6-5,TGTGCCAGCAGTTACGGAGGTGGAAACACCATATATTTT,CASSYGGGNTIYF
-,TRBJ1-1,-,TRBV28,TGTGCCAGCAGTCCCGGACAGTTTGAAGCTTTCTTT,CASSPGQFEAFF
-,TRBJ1-3,-,TRBV9,TGTGCCAGCAGCGTAGGACATACCTCTGGAAACACCATATATTTT,CASSVGHTSGNTIYF
TRBD2,TRBJ2-5,-,TRBV7-9,TGTGCCAGCGCCTTAGGGGCGGGAGAGAGTCAAGAGACCCAGTACTTC,CASALGAGESQETQYF
TRBD2,TRBJ2-1,-,TRBV27,TGTGCCAGCAGTTTATCGATTCCTAGCGGGACTTACAATGAGCAGTTCTTC,CASSLSIPSGTYNEQFF
TRBD1,TRBJ1-1,-,TRBV5-8,TGTGCCAGCAGCTGGGCCCCAGGGGGGAACACTGAAGCTTTCTTT,CASSWAPGGNTEAFF
TRBD1,TRBJ2-3,once,TRBV19,TGTGCCAGTAGTATCGGACAGGACACAGATACGCAGTATTTT,CASSIGQDTDTQYF
TRBD1,TRBJ1-4,-,TRBV10-3,TGTGCCATCAGTGAGGGACAGGGCGGTGAAAAACTGTTTTTT,CAISEGQGGEKLFF
TRBD1,TRBJ2-1,-,TRBV7-9,TGTGCCAGCAGCTTAGTGCCAGGGACAGGGGGGTACAATGAGCAGTTCTTC,CASSLVPGTGGYNEQFF
TRBD2,TRBJ2-7,-,TRBV6-5,TGTGCCAGCAGTTACACTACCGGGACTACCTACGAGCAGTACTTC,CASSYTTGTTYEQYF
-,TRBJ1-4,-,TRBV27,TGTGCCAGCTCTACAGGGCTTTCGATAACTAATGAAAAACTGTTTTTT,CASSTGLSITNEKLFF
TRBD1,TRBJ1-5,-,TRBV4-3,TGCGCCAGCAGCCACGACAGGGGCGATTATCAGCCCCAGAATTTT,CASSHDRGDYQPQNF
-,TRBJ1-5,-,TRBV4-1,TGCGCCAGCAGCAGCCCCGAGTATGGCGACAATCAGCCCCAGAATTTT,CASSSPEYGDNQPQNF
-,TRBJ1-5,-,TRBV6-1,TGTGCCAGCAGTGAAGGACGGACTAGCAATCAGCCCCAGAATTTT,CASSEGRTSNQPQNF
-,TRBJ2-7,-,TRBV7-3,TGTGCCAGCAGCTTAGAGTCTGGGGGCGTGGACGAGCAGTACTTC,CASSLESGGVDEQYF
TRBD2,TRBJ2-5,-,TRBV19,TGTGCCAGTAGGGCTGGCGGGGGTGGCGAGACCCAGTACTTC,CASRAGGGGETQYF
-,TRBJ2-1,-,TRBV5-1,TGCGCCAGCAGCCTAGGGCAGGGTTGGAACTACAATGAGCAGTTCTTC,CASSLGQGWNYNEQFF
TRBD2,TRBJ2-3,-,TRBV7-6,TGTGCCAGCAGCTTAGGAGGCTGGAGCGGGAGATCAGATACGCAGTATTTT,CASSLGGWSGRSDTQYF
-,TRBJ2-6,-,TRBV30,TGTGCCTGGAGTGCGACAGGTGGCTCTGGGGCCAACGTCCTGACTTTC,CAWSATGGSGANVLTF
-,TRBJ2-7,-,TRBV7-2,TGTGCCAGCAGCTTAGCATATCGGGAGTCCTACGAGCAGTACTTC,CASSLAYRESYEQYF
-,TRBJ2-7,-,TRBV7-4,TGTGCCAGCAGCATATACACTAACTCCTACGAGCAGTACTTC,CASSIYTNSYEQYF
TRBD1,TRBJ2-3,few,TRBV19,TGTGCCAGTAGTATTGAGACAGGGAGATCTACGCAGTATTTT,CASSIETGRSTQYF
-,TRBJ2-1,-,TRBV19,TGTGCCAGTAGTCAATCGGGGAACTCCTACAATGAGCAGTTCTTC,CASSQSGNSYNEQFF
TRBD1,TRBJ1-4,-,TRBV9,TGTGCCAGCAGCGGGGACAGTGCCCCTACTGAAAAACTGTTTTTT,CASSGDSAPTEKLFF
-,TRBJ2-1,-,TRBV5-1,TGCGCCAGCAGCCGGGGAATCACGGGAAAGAATGAGCAGTTCTTC,CASSRGITGKNEQFF
-,TRBJ2-5,-,TRBV12-1,TGTGCCAGCAGCACGGGACTAGCGGGGCGGTACCAAGAGACCCAGTACTTC,CASSTGLAGRYQETQYF
-,TRBJ2-3,-,TRBV14,TGTGCCAGCAGCCAAGGAAGCGGGCGAGATACGCAGTATTTT,CASSQGSGRDTQYF
TRBD2,TRBJ2-1,-,TRBV10-3,TGTGCCATCAGTGAGATGAGACTAGCGGATCCTACTGAGCAGTTCTTC,CAISEMRLADPTEQFF
-,TRBJ1-2,-,TRBV5-6,TGTGCCAGCAGCTTGGTACAGGAATCTCATGGCTACCCCTTC,CASSLVQESHGYPF
TRBD2,TRBJ2-2,-,TRBV27,TGTGCCAGCAGTCCTGGGACTAGCGAGACCGGGGAGCTGTTTTTT,CASSPGTSETGELFF
-,TRBJ2-5,few,TRBV27,TGTGCCAGCAGCTCAGGGTTGGCAAAAGAGACCCAGTACTTC,CASSSGLAKETQYF
TRBD1,TRBJ1-2,-,TRBV9,TGTGCCAGCACCAAGACAGGGCGTGAACGCGCCTATGGCTACACCTTC,CASTKTGRERAYGYTF
TRBD2,TRBJ2-1,-,TRBV7-8,TGTGCCGTGAAGACTAGCGGGAGGGCCTTCGGTGAGCAGTTCTTC,CAVKTSGRAFGEQFF